The present TCR beta chain was sequenced within a study of monozygotic twins with inflammatory bowel disease. Study-wide results and limits: Fewer clonotypes were shared with others by IBD patients than by healthy twins, especially with disease activity. Possibly reflecting limited power, no difference in repertoire similarity was found between concordant and discordant twins. Heterogeneous immunosuppressive treatment regimens may have introduced variability into patient repertoires.

The CDR3 loop spans 13 amino acids. The germline gives CDR1 SQVTM, CDR2 ANQGSEA. Researchers used template switching to add UMIs featuring a 6-nucleotide sample barcode. Reanalyzing the 5' RACE reads, TCRdb keeps one entry per CDR3 protein, without DNA. The table lists fewer than 110,000 distinct CDR3 sequences. For this clonotype: The antigen is undetermined.

The sample comprised blood. The J gene is TRBJ2-1, the V gene TRBV29-1. This clonotype was sampled from a human donor with ulcerative colitis or Crohn's disease, or a healthy co-twin of an affected twin (not recorded which). The CDR3 loop is CSVEVGVDGEQFF.